In this sample, the clone carrying this T cell receptor (beta chain) turned up once. A read error may produce the germline difference seen at one junction end. This sample is part of a study of tumor-infiltrating lymphocytes in primary liver carcinoma. Overall study context: Tumor stage was T1-T3 N0M0, and tumor size was 4.2 to 10 cm across.

Per the germline V gene, CDR1 is SGHDT and CDR2 is YYEEEE. The CDR3 length is 15 residues. Investigators took RNA and DNA out together from about 19-30 mg of unsorted bulk tissue. Primary liver carcinoma, confirmed by histopathology, was surgically resected. With 500 ng total RNA as template and a constant-region primer, TCR beta cDNA was made. Libraries for TCR beta were built through three nested multiplex PCR rounds, which together made up a slightly modified ARM-PCR procedure. Investigators reported that the first two PCR rounds, at roughly 10 cycles each, used TRBV1-TRBV30 forward primers with a C-beta reverse primer. TCRdb itself ran the multiplex PCR reads through MiXCR, one entry per CDR3 protein. The table has approximately 190,000 distinct CDR3 sequences, around four fifths seen once.

Sequencing input: tumor tissue from primary liver carcinoma. This TCR was sampled from a middle-aged man with primary liver carcinoma and hepatitis B virus infection. The rearrangement joins TRBV5-6 to TRBJ2-1; possible D gene TRBD2, 6 bases. The CDR3 spells CACVRERQSYNEQFF. DNA for the CDR3: TGTGCCTGCGTACGGGAGCGGCAATCCTACAATGAGCAGTTCTTT. The entire variable domain, with the rest obtained from reference TRBV5-6 and TRBJ2-1, is as follows: DAGVTQSPTHLIKTRGQQVTLRCSPKSGHDTVSWYQQALGQGPQFIFQYYEEEERQRGNFPDRFSGHQFPNYSSELNVNALLLGDSALYLCACVRERQSYNEQFFGPGTRLTVL.